These 27 T cell receptor beta chains came from one sample sequenced in a study of Tregs in tolerant kidney transplant recipients. Sequencing used immunoSEQ multiplex PCR; TCRdb keeps in-frame clones, though not all of them. The sample lists 60,000 or so clones; over 75% were seen once. Sequencing was performed on Tregs from blood, taken before the transplant. These receptors all come from a human donor who received a combined kidney and bone marrow transplant.

In this sample, this clone turned up once. CDR3 in amino acids: CATSRVRKGWNTEAFF. The CDR3 bases are TGTGCCACCAGCAGAGTCCGTAAGGGTTGGAACACTGAAGCTTTCTTT. The rearrangement joins TRBV15 to TRBJ1-1; D gene uncertain. The V end was cut by 1 base, the J end by 1 base, with 13 bases between. Germline V gene sequence: CDR1 LNHNV, CDR2 YYDKDF (reference sequence). This CDR3 comprises 16 residues.

V usage is TRBV2 and J usage is TRBJ2-2, with D possibly being TRBD1 or TRBD2 (5 bases each). Germline loops: CDR1 SNHLY, CDR2 FYNNEI. The CDR3 spans 14 residues. V lost 8 bases and J 4 bases, leaving 14 bases between the germline ends. The CDR3 DNA sequence: TGTGCCAGCGGGATCCGTGGGGGCACCGGGGAGCTGTTTTTT. Translation gives CASGIRGGTGELFF.

V is TRBV7-2 and J is TRBJ2-7, with 10 bases lining up with TRBD1. V dropped 5 bases and J dropped 5; count of bases not matched to a gene: 6. Germline V CDR1 and CDR2: SGHTA, FQGNSA. There are 14 residues in the CDR3. The DNA for the CDR3 is TGTGCCAGCAGCCGACAGGGGGCGCGGGACGAGCAGTACTTC. This translates into CASSRQGARDEQYF.

The chain employs TRBV5-1 and TRBJ2-7; 7 bases align to TRBD1. Trimming cost V 0 bases and J 6 bases; bases outside gene matches: 6. There are 14 residues in the CDR3. The germline CDR1 and CDR2 sequences are SGHRS and YFSETQ. CDR3 amino acids: CASSLAGQFSEQYF. CDR3 nucleotide sequence: TGCGCCAGCAGCTTGGCGGGACAGTTTTCCGAGCAGTACTTC.

The V and J genes are TRBV19 and TRBJ2-7; possibly TRBD1 or TRBD2 for D (5 bases each). Germline V gene data show CDR1 as LNHDA and CDR2 as SQIVND (reference sequence). V shed 4 bases and J shed 1 base, with 14 bases lying between them. CDR3 length: 15 amino acids. This chain's CDR3 is CASSNPGTVSYEQYF. Here the CDR3 DNA reads TGTGCCAGTAGTAATCCCGGGACCGTTTCCTACGAGCAGTACTTC.

The chain couples TRBV5-6 to TRBJ2-6; D not certain. V lost 2 bases and J 0 bases, leaving 12 bases between the germline ends. Germline values: CDR1 SGHDT, CDR2 YYEEEE. The CDR3 has 17 residues. In nucleotides, the CDR3 is TGTGCCAGCAGCTTTTCTATTGATACCTCTGGGGCCAACGTCCTGACTTTC. Its protein product is CASSFSIDTSGANVLTF.

A remark on this clone: The same CDR3 also results from other DNA sequences found in this sample. V is TRBV11-2 and J is TRBJ1-1; D gene unclear. The CDR3 spans 17 residues. CDR1 and CDR2 from the germline V gene are SGHAT and FQNNGV. Trimming cost V 4 bases and J 6 bases, with 24 bases left between them. In nucleotides, the CDR3 is TGTGCCAGCAGCTCACGCCCGACACTGAGGGTTATCTCTGAAGCTTTCTTT. It translates to CASSSRPTLRVISEAFF.

The gene calls are TRBV29-1 and TRBJ1-4; 10 nucleotides agree with TRBD1. Germline loops: CDR1 SQVTM, CDR2 ANQGSEA. The CDR3 spans 13 residues. V trimming: 3 bases; J trimming: 8 bases; junction bases outside the gene matches: 3. DNA for the CDR3: TGCAGCGTTGAGGGGGACAGGGGAGAAAAACTGTTTTTT. Translated: CSVEGDRGEKLFF.

A few counts support this clone. This chain connects TRBV19 to TRBJ2-7; D could derive from TRBD1 or TRBD2 (5 bases each). The CDR3 totals 14 residues. Germline V lookup: CDR1 LNHDA, CDR2 SQIVND (reference sequence). V lost 3 bases to trimming and J lost 2 bases, with 11 bases between them. Written as DNA, the CDR3 is TGTGCCAGTAGTATGGGGACGGGCCCCTACGAGCAGTACTTC. This translates into CASSMGTGPYEQYF.

J is TRBJ2-3 and V is TRBV15, with TRBD2 identical over 7 bases. Germline CDR1 reads LNHNV; CDR2 reads YYDKDF (reference sequence). CDR3 length: 16 amino acids. After removal of 0 bases from V and 2 bases from J, the junction contained 5 bases not matched to a gene. CDR3 sequence (DNA): TGTGCCACCAGCAGAGATGGGAGGGGTGCCACAGATACGCAGTATTTT. Translated, it gives CATSRDGRGATDTQYF.

The rearrangement uses TRBV5-1 and TRBJ1-3, with no clear D. CDR1 is SGHRS and CDR2 is YFSETQ in the germline V gene. V shed 0 bases and J shed 1 base, with 5 bases lying between them. CDR3 length equals 14 residues. In DNA, the CDR3 is TGCGCCAGCAGCTTGGGCTCGTCTGGAAACACCATATATTTT. It specifies CASSLGSSGNTIYF.

The chain joins TRBV11-2 to TRBJ2-5; D may match TRBD1 or TRBD2 (5 bases each). The CDR3 sequence is 15 residues long. CDR1 is SGHAT and CDR2 is FQNNGV in the germline V gene. V lost 3 bases and J 5 bases, leaving 16 bases between the germline ends. CDR3 loop: CASSFGTGRGETQYF. DNA for the CDR3: TGTGCCAGCAGCTTTGGGACGGGTCGTGGGGAGACCCAGTACTTC.

The chain carries TRBV5-1 and TRBJ2-1; tentative D call: TRBD1 (5 bases). CDR3 length: 14 amino acids. CDR1 and CDR2 from the germline V gene are SGHRS and YFSETQ. V was cut by 4 bases and J by 7 bases, with 15 bases left in between. The CDR3 sequence is CASSQSSGSNEQFF. The CDR3 DNA is TGCGCCAGCAGCCAGTCGTCAGGGTCGAATGAGCAGTTCTTC.

The J gene is TRBJ2-1, the V gene TRBV28, with 11 bases aligning to TRBD1. The CDR3 contains 15 residues. Germline trimming cut 6 bases from V and 9 bases from J; bases unmatched to any gene: 10. CDR1 MDHEN and CDR2 SYDVKM come from the germline V gene. The CDR3 DNA follows: TGTGCCAGCAGACTCACCGGGACAGGGGGACCTGAGCAGTTCTTC. Translation: CASRLTGTGGPEQFF.

The V gene is TRBV2, the J gene TRBJ2-7; D might be TRBD1 (6 bases). Trimming cost V 2 bases and J 6 bases, with 14 bases left between them. CDR3 length: 14 amino acids. Germline assignment: CDR1 SNHLY and CDR2 FYNNEI. CDR3 protein: CASSESTGFPEQYF. DNA of the CDR3: TGTGCCAGCAGTGAAAGCACAGGGTTTCCCGAGCAGTACTTC.

This clone has just one count. The rearrangement links TRBV19 to TRBJ2-1, with TRBD1 matching over 7 bases. V lost 7 bases to trimming and J lost 5 bases; unmatched junction nucleotides: 26. This CDR3 is 20 amino acids long. The germline V gene encodes CDR1 LNHDA and CDR2 SQIVND (reference sequence). CDR3 DNA: TGTGCCAGTATGGCTCTGGGTTTAGGGCATATGGACAGGAAGGACAATGAGCAGTTCTTC. Its translation: CASMALGLGHMDRKDNEQFF.

V is TRBV5-5 and J is TRBJ1-1; D is undetermined. The germline gives CDR1 SGHKS, CDR2 YYEKEE (reference sequence). Trimming removed 0 bases at V and 0 bases at J, with 15 bases between. The length of the CDR3 is 17 residues. CDR3 amino acids: CASSLAVIGSMNTEAFF. In DNA, the CDR3 is TGTGCCAGCAGCTTGGCCGTGATAGGGTCTATGAACACTGAAGCTTTCTTT. The full variable domain, rest sourced from reference TRBV5-5 and TRBJ1-1, is DAGVTQSPTHLIKTRGQQVTLRCSPISGHKSVSWYQQVLGQGPQFIFQYYEKEERGRGNFPDRFSARQFPNYSSELNVNALLLGDSALYLCASSLAVIGSMNTEAFFGQGTRLTVV.

As regards this clone: The junction and the germline gene differ at one end; a read error may be behind it. V and J are TRBV10-2 and TRBJ2-1; TRBD2 aligns across 9 bases. The CDR3 is 14 residues long. Per the germline V gene, CDR1 is WSHSY and CDR2 is SAAADI. CDR3 bases: TGCGCCAGCAATGAGCGGGAGGTACACAATGAGCAGTTCTTC. It encodes CASNEREVHNEQFF.

The chain recombines TRBV7-9 with TRBJ2-5; D may correspond to TRBD1 or TRBD2 (5 bases each). With the DNA end fitting TRBJ2-7 better, the J assignment may be wrong. Germline loops: CDR1 SEHNR, CDR2 FQNEAQ (reference sequence). The CDR3 spans 14 residues. Here the CDR3 DNA reads TGTGCCAGCAGCTTACAAGGTAGAGGGGCCGAGCAGTACTTC. It yields the protein CASSLQGRGAEQYF.

This clone was seen just once. The V call is TRBV28, the J call TRBJ2-5, with no clear D. V was trimmed by 10 bases and J by 5 bases, leaving 17 bases between them. The CDR3 is 13 residues long. Germline V gene lookup returns CDR1 MDHEN and CDR2 SYDVKM. CDR3 in amino acids: CATLPPKSETQYF. As DNA, the CDR3 is TGTGCCACCCTGCCCCCTAAGTCGGAGACCCAGTACTTC.

This clone was seen once. The V call is TRBV7-2, the J call TRBJ1-2; TRBD1 matches at 9 bases. With V trimmed by 3 bases and J by 8 bases, 4 bases remained unmatched. The germline V gene encodes CDR1 SGHTA and CDR2 FQGNSA. The CDR3 sequence is 13 residues long. In DNA form, the CDR3 reads TGTGCCAGCAGCTTGGACAGGGGTAGGGGCTACACCTTC. It translates to CASSLDRGRGYTF.

The rearrangement uses TRBV21-1 and TRBJ1-1. TRBV21-1 is reported as a pseudogene. This CDR3 is built from 17 residues. CDR3 loop: CASRRVIATQIRTEAFF. In DNA, the CDR3 is TGTGCCAGCAGGAGGGTTATAGCTACACAAATTCGCACTGAAGCTTTCTTT.

V is TRBV11-3 and J is TRBJ2-1, with D unresolved. V dropped 4 bases and J dropped 0 bases, with 4 bases sitting between them. CDR1 is SGHNT and CDR2 is YENEEA in the germline V gene. The CDR3 is made up of 13 amino acids. The chain's CDR3 is CASSSFSYNEQFF. The CDR3 DNA is TGTGCCAGCAGCTCGTTCTCCTACAATGAGCAGTTCTTC.

This sequence joins TRBV7-2 and TRBJ1-2; the match to TRBD1 covers 8 bases. Germline V gene data show CDR1 as SGHTA and CDR2 as FQGNSA. This CDR3 has 14 residues. V shed 5 bases, J shed 7 bases, and the junction held 9 bases outside the gene matches. CDR3 coding DNA: TGTGCCAGCAGCCTCGGACAGGGAAGTGGTGGCTACACCTTC. Its protein is CASSLGQGSGGYTF. Variable domain in full (rest from reference TRBV7-2 and TRBJ1-2): GAGVSQSPSNKVTEKGKDVELRCDPISGHTALYWYRQSLGQGLEFLIYFQGNSAPDKSGLPSDRFSAERTGGSVSTLTIQRTQQEDSAVYLCASSLGQGSGGYTFGSGTRLTVV.

V and J are TRBV29-1 and TRBJ1-2; 7 bases fit TRBD1. There are 11 residues in the CDR3. V lost 4 bases, J lost 6 bases, and 2 bases stayed unmatched. Germline CDR1 is SQVTM and CDR2 is ANQGSEA. CDR3 protein: CSVGDSDGYTF. CDR3 DNA sequence: TGCAGCGTTGGGGACAGCGATGGCTACACCTTC. The entire variable domain, with the rest obtained from reference TRBV29-1 and TRBJ1-2, is as follows: SAVISQKPSRDICQRGTSLTIQCQVDSQVTMMFWYRQQPGQSLTLIATANQGSEATYESGFVIDKFPISRPNLTFSTLTVSNMSPEDSSIYLCSVGDSDGYTFGSGTRLTVV.

This clone has just a few counts. V usage is TRBV6-1 and J usage is TRBJ2-5; 10 nucleotides line up with TRBD2. The V and J ends lost 9 bases and 5 bases, in that order; junction bases with no gene match: 12. This CDR3 is 15 amino acids long. The germline CDR1 and CDR2 sequences are MNHNS and SASEGT. CDR3 sequence (DNA): TGTGCCAGTTCAACCGGGACTAGCGTGGGGGAGACCCAGTACTTC. Translating gives CASSTGTSVGETQYF.

V usage is TRBV27 and J usage is TRBJ1-5; D not resolved. The germline V and J ends were trimmed by 7 bases and 4 bases, with 5 bases remaining between them. The CDR3 consists of 11 residues. The germline V gene has CDR1 MNHEY and CDR2 SMNVEV (reference sequence). The CDR3 bases are TGTGCCAGCACCCTTAATCAGCCCCAGCATTTT. Encoded protein: CASTLNQPQHF.